One sample yielded the 24 T cell receptor beta chains listed below, sequenced in a study of long-term antiretroviral therapy in people with HIV. The run of the v3.0 immunoSEQ assay was at survey level. Measured with immunoSEQ multiplex PCR; TCRdb has only the in-frame clones, and not every one. The repertoire holds more than 20,000 clones, with 83% as singletons. Sequences were derived from unsorted PBMCs, sampled 3 years after starting antiretroviral therapy. The receptor set was obtained from a man younger than 30 with HIV.

This clone came up once. The V gene is TRBV18, the J gene TRBJ2-1; D is possibly TRBD2 (5 bases). CDR1 is KGHSH and CDR2 is LQKENI in the germline V gene. The CDR3 spans 12 residues. Trimming pared 2 bases from V and 8 bases from J, leaving 7 bases between. The CDR3 reads CASSPSGYEQFF. CDR3 DNA: TGTGCCAGCTCACCAAGCGGATATGAGCAGTTCTTC.

This clone has just a few counts. This chain uses TRBV9 with TRBJ1-2; D not certain. V was pared by 1 base and J by 6 bases, with 13 bases between. Per the germline V gene, CDR1 is SGDLS and CDR2 is YYNGEE. The CDR3 length is 14 residues. In DNA form, the CDR3 reads TGTGCCAGCAGCGTACCCGGGCGGGTACATGGCTACACCTTC. This gives the protein CASSVPGRVHGYTF. Looking up the rest from reference TRBV9 and TRBJ1-2 gives the full variable domain: DSGVTQTPKHLITATGQRVTLRCSPRSGDLSVYWYQQSLDQGLQFLIQYYNGEERAKGNILERFSAQQFPDLHSELNLSSLELGDSALYFCASSVPGRVHGYTFGSGTRLTVV.

J is TRBJ1-4 and V is TRBV6-6; D uncertain. Germline V gene lookup returns CDR1 MNHNY and CDR2 SVGAGI (reference sequence). V dropped 6 bases and J dropped 13 bases, with 12 bases sitting between them. The CDR3 covers 11 residues. The CDR3 protein is CASSAGVGLFF. DNA of the CDR3: TGTGCCAGCAGCGCGGGTGTTGGACTGTTTTTT.

This clone turned up a few times. The chain couples TRBV12-2 to TRBJ1-5. TRBV12-2 is labeled a pseudogene. The CDR3 consists of 10 residues. CDR3 protein: CAGGCQPQHF. The CDR3 bases are TGTGCGGGGGGATGCCAGCCCCAGCATTTT.

This clone was counted only a few times. CDR3 sequence (DNA): TGTGCCAGCAGCGCGATCAGTTGGACAGAAGAGACCCAGTACTTC. It translates to CASSAISWTEETQYF. V is TRBV7-9 and J is TRBJ2-5, with a weak D call TRBD1 (6 bases). The germline V gene encodes CDR1 SEHNR and CDR2 FQNEAQ (reference sequence). This CDR3 is built from 15 residues. V lost 5 bases, J lost 3 bases, and 16 bases lay in between.

The J gene is TRBJ2-1, the V gene TRBV19; D might be TRBD2 (6 bases). Germline assignment: CDR1 LNHDA and CDR2 SQIVND (reference sequence). V gave up 6 bases and J gave up 3 bases, with 15 bases separating them. The CDR3 consists of 15 residues. The CDR3 DNA reads TGTGCCAGTAGCTATCCCGGGGAGGTCTACAATGAGCAGTTCTTC. Translation gives CASSYPGEVYNEQFF.

The rearrangement joins TRBV28 to TRBJ2-7; 13 nucleotides align to TRBD2. Germline assignment: CDR1 MDHEN and CDR2 SYDVKM. The ends lost 6 bases at V and 2 bases at J; junction bases unmatched: 10. CDR3 size: 17 residues. The DNA for the CDR3 is TGTGCCAGCAGACCCCGTCCGGGACTAGCGGGGACCTACGAGCAGTACGTC. This sequence encodes CASRPRPGLAGTYEQYV.

V usage is TRBV5-1 and J usage is TRBJ2-3; D not resolved. Trimming removed 4 bases at V and 2 bases at J, with 14 bases between. Germline V gene lookup returns CDR1 SGHRS and CDR2 YFSETQ. This CDR3 is built from 15 residues. The CDR3 sequence: CASSPVPIATDTQYF. CDR3 DNA sequence: TGCGCCAGCAGCCCCGTCCCAATCGCCACAGATACGCAGTATTTT.

This clone was detected a few times. This chain joins TRBV7-6 and TRBJ1-4; D remains unclear. CDR1 SGHVS and CDR2 FNYEAQ come from the germline V gene. Between the trimmed V and J ends, which lost 3 bases and 3 bases, there was a span of 8 bases. The CDR3 length is 14 residues. In nucleotides, the CDR3 is TGTGCCAGCAGCTTTATAGCAGCTAATGAAAAACTGTTTTTT. As protein: CASSFIAANEKLFF.

The chain links TRBV5-8 to TRBJ2-3; tentatively, D is TRBD2 (5 bases). This CDR3 region has 16 residues. The V gene lost 6 bases and the J gene lost 3 bases, with 20 bases spanning the gap. Germline V lookup: CDR1 SGHTS, CDR2 YDEGEE. The CDR3 spells CASTPVGRGFTDTQYF. CDR3 bases: TGTGCCAGCACCCCCGTTGGGAGAGGGTTTACAGATACGCAGTATTTT.

CDR3 loop: CASSFSGTSTDTQYF. The CDR3, as DNA: TGTGCCAGCAGCTTTTCAGGGACCTCCACAGATACGCAGTATTTT. The rearrangement uses TRBV7-3 and TRBJ2-3; tentatively, D is TRBD1 or TRBD2 (5 bases each). CDR3 length equals 15 residues. V lost 3 bases and J lost 2, with 12 bases in between. The V gene's germline CDR1 is SGHTA and CDR2 FQGTGA.

The chain has TRBV7-3 and TRBJ2-1, with D perhaps matching TRBD2 (5 bases). V lost 0 bases and J lost 8, with 11 bases in between. The germline gives CDR1 SGHTA, CDR2 FQGTGA. This CDR3 is 14 amino acids long. CDR3 protein: CASSLTGSNDEQFF. The CDR3 coding sequence is TGTGCCAGCAGCTTAACTGGGAGCAACGATGAGCAGTTCTTC.

The chain uses TRBV9 and TRBJ2-2; the match to TRBD1 covers 9 bases. Trimming cost V 3 bases and J 5 bases; bases outside gene matches: 5. CDR3 length equals 15 residues. Looked up from germline, CDR1 is SGDLS and CDR2 is YYNGEE. The CDR3 sequence: CASSEGTGKTGELFF. CDR3 DNA: TGTGCCAGCAGCGAGGGGACAGGGAAGACCGGGGAGCTGTTTTTT.

The CDR3 region has the DNA TGTGCCAGTATTGCCAGGGAGAATGAAAAACTGTTTTTT. Translation: CASIARENEKLFF. The J gene is TRBJ1-4, the V gene TRBV19, with a weak D call TRBD1 (5 bases). Germline loops: CDR1 LNHDA, CDR2 SQIVND (reference sequence). This CDR3 has 13 amino acids. V was cut by 7 bases and J by 5 bases, with 11 bases left in between.

The genes are TRBV5-4 and TRBJ1-2; possible D gene TRBD1, 5 bases. This CDR3 comprises 14 residues. Per the germline V gene, CDR1 is SGHNT and CDR2 is YYREEE (reference sequence). Trimming removed 4 bases at V and 1 base at J, with 11 bases between. CDR3 nucleotide sequence: TGTGCCAGCAGCCTTGACAGAAATAACTATGGCTACACCTTC. Translation gives CASSLDRNNYGYTF.

This chain uses TRBV18 with TRBJ2-5; D gene unclear. Germline-derived CDR1 and CDR2 are KGHSH and LQKENI. Trimming shortened V by 5 bases and J by 0 bases, and 10 bases separated the two germline ends. This CDR3 is built from 14 residues. CDR3 sequence: CASSAWEYQETQYF. The DNA for the CDR3 is TGTGCCAGCTCAGCTTGGGAATACCAAGAGACCCAGTACTTC.

In its sample, this clone was seen once. This chain uses TRBV6-5 with TRBJ1-2; possibly TRBD1 for D (5 bases). Germline V gene lookup returns CDR1 MNHEY and CDR2 SVGAGI. V gave up 8 bases and J gave up 9 bases, with 25 bases separating them. The CDR3 has 15 amino acids. CDR3 region: CASSRGTRAGESYTF. The CDR3 bases are TGTGCCAGCTCCCGAGGGACGCGAGCGGGCGAAAGCTACACCTTC.

V is TRBV10-2 and J is TRBJ1-2, with D possibly matching TRBD1 (5 bases). CDR1 is WSHSY and CDR2 is SAAADI in the germline V gene. The CDR3 has 17 amino acids. V lost 2 bases, J lost 0 bases, and 16 bases lay in between. The CDR3 DNA is TGCGCCAGCAGTGAGGTGGGACCACAAGACGCTAACTATGGCTACACCTTC. It codes for CASSEVGPQDANYGYTF.

The J gene is TRBJ1-2, the V gene TRBV20-1, with D possibly matching TRBD1 (5 bases). The germline V and J ends were trimmed by 4 bases and 7 bases, with 10 bases remaining between them. The germline CDR1 and CDR2 sequences are DFQATT and SNEGSKA (reference sequence). The CDR3 is 11 amino acids. The DNA of the CDR3 is TGCAGTGCTACTGGGGCCGTTGGCTACACCTTC. It codes for CSATGAVGYTF.

The V and J genes are TRBV19 and TRBJ1-5; 7 nucleotides line up with TRBD1. The length of the CDR3 is 19 residues. V trimming: 0 bases; J trimming: 0 bases; junction bases outside the gene matches: 11. Germline assignment: CDR1 LNHDA and CDR2 SQIVND (reference sequence). CDR3 amino acids: CASSIDDRVQYYSNQPQHF. CDR3 bases: TGTGCCAGTAGTATAGACGACAGGGTGCAATATTATAGCAATCAGCCCCAGCATTTT. The variable domain in full, completed from reference TRBV19 and TRBJ1-5, reads DGGITQSPKYLFRKEGQNVTLSCEQNLNHDAMYWYRQDPGQGLRLIYYSQIVNDFQKGDIAEGYSVSREKKESFPLTVTSAQKNPTAFYLCASSIDDRVQYYSNQPQHFGDGTRLSIL.

The V call is TRBV6-5, the J call TRBJ1-1; the match to TRBD1 covers 7 bases. V shed 1 base and J 4 bases; nucleotides not matched to a gene: 0. This CDR3 contains 13 residues. In germline, CDR1 is MNHEY, CDR2 SVGAGI. CDR3 loop: CASSYWTGTEAFF. CDR3 nucleotides: TGTGCCAGCAGTTACTGGACAGGCACTGAAGCTTTCTTT.

This clone appeared a single time. The CDR3 coding sequence is TGTGCCAGCGCCACGGGCCTGGCTGGAAACACCATATATTTT. Protein product: CASATGLAGNTIYF. V gene TRBV11-2 combines with J gene TRBJ1-3, with D unresolved. V lost 8 bases, J lost 2 bases, and 13 bases lay in between. The germline CDR1 and CDR2 sequences are SGHAT and FQNNGV. This CDR3 comprises 14 residues.

This rearrangement joins TRBV4-2 to TRBJ1-1, with a possible D match to TRBD1 (5 bases). With 3 bases removed from V and 8 bases from J, the gap between germline ends came to 13 bases. The germline V gene encodes CDR1 LGHNA and CDR2 YNFKEQ. The CDR3 has 13 amino acids. The CDR3 DNA reads as TGTGCCAGCAGCCAGGACAAGGGAAGGGAAGCTTTCTTT. Amino acids: CASSQDKGREAFF.

This clone was seen just once. The chain combines TRBV4-1 with TRBJ2-5; 8 bases map to TRBD2. This CDR3 spans 16 amino acids. Germline V lookup: CDR1 MGHRA, CDR2 YSYEKL. J lost 5 bases, V lost 0 bases, and 8 bases had no gene match. The chain's CDR3 is CASSQDALGGVETQYF. The CDR3, as DNA: TGCGCCAGCAGCCAAGATGCCCTCGGGGGGGTGGAGACCCAGTACTTC.